A single sample gave rise to the 3 T cell receptor beta chains below, sequenced in a study of blood T cells in healthy people across ages. A sample-barcoded 5' primer and a J-beta primer mix were used in a second PCR of roughly 6 to 12 cycles. TCRdb passed the 5' RACE reads through MiXCR, listing each CDR3 protein once. The sample lists about 1,500,000 distinct CDR3 sequences; about 43% were seen once. Source material: blood. Source of these receptors: a woman younger than 35 in good health.

The J gene is TRBJ2-5, the V gene TRBV20-1, with D maybe TRBD1 (7 bases). The J call may be mistaken, given a closer DNA end match to TRBJ2-1. This CDR3 spans 13 amino acids. From germline, CDR1 is DFQATT and CDR2 SNEGSKA (reference sequence). The CDR3: CSALQGGQETQFF. CDR3 bases: TGCAGTGCTCTCCAGGGGGGCCAAGAGACCCAGTTCTTC.

This chain links TRBV12-3 or TRBV12-4 with TRBJ1-2; possibly TRBD1 for D (5 bases). Trimming pared 8 bases from V and 4 bases from J, leaving 20 bases between. The CDR3 covers 15 residues. In nucleotides, the CDR3 is TGTGCCAGCTCGCGACTTGGGGGTTCGGCCTATGGCTACACCTTC. Its protein is CASSRLGGSAYGYTF.

This clonotype was seen only a few times. V and J are TRBV2 and TRBJ2-2, with D tentatively TRBD1 (6 bases). Germline lookup yields CDR1 SNHLY and CDR2 FYNNEI. Trimming stripped 5 bases from V and 1 base from J, with 11 bases between. There are 15 residues in the CDR3. The CDR3 DNA is TGTGCCAGCAGTCTACAGGGCCTGAACACCGGGGAGCTGTTTTTT. This codes for CASSLQGLNTGELFF.